These T cell receptor beta chains were read from a single sample in a study of monozygotic twins with cystic fibrosis. Clones were read by immunoSEQ multiplex PCR, and TCRdb kept only the in-frame ones, dropping some. Of fewer than 25,000 clones in the sample, more than 75% were seen once. Sequenced: blood. The origin of the receptors is a woman younger than 45 with cystic fibrosis. The CDR3 runs from the conserved cysteine through the conserved F or W. D genes are given only for firm matches. Expanded clones get a size class; other rows say once, few or many, or leave the size out.

size	V	D	J	DNA	CDR3
few	TRBV18	.	TRBJ1-1	TGTGCCAGCGGGGACGGCCTCACTGAAGCTTTCTTT	CASGDGLTEAFF
.	TRBV6-5	.	TRBJ2-2	TGTGCCAGCCGGACTCCTTACACCGGGGAGCTGTTTTTT	CASRTPYTGELFF
.	TRBV4-2	.	TRBJ1-6	TGTGCCAGCAGCCGCATCGGGGGGGTCGGTTATAATTCACCCCTCCACTTT	CASSRIGGVGYNSPLHF
.	TRBV9	.	TRBJ1-3	TGTGCCAGCAGCGTAGGGGACCCCTCTGGAAACACCATATATTTT	CASSVGDPSGNTIYF
.	TRBV18	.	TRBJ2-7	TGTGCCAGCTCACCGCCAGGCATCTACGAGCAGTACTTC	CASSPPGIYEQYF
.	TRBV5-1	.	TRBJ2-3	TGCGCCAGCAGTTATCAGAGTAGCACAGATACGCAGTATTTT	CASSYQSSTDTQYF
.	TRBV13	.	TRBJ1-1	TGTGCCAGCAGCTCCCCCCGCAGATTCTTGAACACTGAAGCTTTCTTT	CASSSPRRFLNTEAFF
.	TRBV7-9	TRBD1	TRBJ2-1	TGTGCCAGCAGCATGAGACAGGGTTGGAACAATGAGCAGTTCTTC	CASSMRQGWNNEQFF
few	TRBV18	.	TRBJ2-4	TGTGCCAGCTCACCACCTGCAGGGTTGGGCATTCAGTACTTC	CASSPPAGLGIQYF
.	TRBV2	TRBD2	TRBJ2-5	TGTGCCAGCAGAGCTAGCGGGGGGACCCAAGAGACCCAGTACTTC	CASRASGGTQETQYF
.	TRBV5-1	TRBD1	TRBJ1-2	TGCGCCAGCAGCTTTGGGACAGGATCAAGGATGAGCTACACCTTC	CASSFGTGSRMSYTF
.	TRBV30	.	TRBJ1-2	TGTGCCTGGAGTGTACGTGGACACCCCGTAAGGAAGTACACCTTC	CAWSVRGHPVRKYTF
.	TRBV7-6	.	TRBJ2-2	TGTGCCAGCAGCCAGGCCCCCACCGGGGAGCTGTTTTTT	CASSQAPTGELFF
few	TRBV10-3	.	TRBJ1-2	TGTGCCATCAGTGATTATGAGGGCCGGGATCCCGCCTTC	CAISDYEGRDPAF
.	TRBV19	TRBD1	TRBJ1-3	TGTGCCAGTAGTACAGGAGGGGGCTCTTCTGGAAACACCATATATTTT	CASSTGGGSSGNTIYF
once	TRBV5-6	.	TRBJ2-7	TGTGCCAGCAGCTTGATCTATTCAGGGACCATCTCCTACGAGCAGTACTTC	CASSLIYSGTISYEQYF
.	TRBV5-1	.	TRBJ2-7	TGCGCCACCTCGTACGGCAGGGTCAACTTCAACTCCTACGAGCAGTACTTC	CATSYGRVNFNSYEQYF
few	TRBV5-1	.	TRBJ2-1	TGCGCCAGCAGCTTGGAAGCTAGCAAGAATGAGCAGTTCTTC	CASSLEASKNEQFF
.	TRBV15	.	TRBJ1-5	TGTGCCACCAGCAGAGAAGGACTCGTTCAGCCCCAGCATTTT	CATSREGLVQPQHF
.	TRBV6-6	TRBD1	TRBJ1-2	TGTGCCAGCAGTCAACAGGGGCGAGGGGGCTACACCTTC	CASSQQGRGGYTF
.	TRBV7-9	TRBD2	TRBJ2-7	TGTGCCAGCAGCATAATACTGAGCGGGGCTACGGAGCAGTACTTC	CASSIILSGATEQYF
.	TRBV28	TRBD1	TRBJ2-3	TGTGCCAGCAGTCCAGGACAGGAATACACAGATACGCAGTATTTT	CASSPGQEYTDTQYF
.	TRBV15	TRBD1	TRBJ1-1	TGTGCCACCAGCAGATGGACAGGGCTGAACACTGAAGCTTTCTTT	CATSRWTGLNTEAFF
.	TRBV7-9	.	TRBJ1-1	TGTGCCAGCAGAGATCAGGGAAGAACTGAAGCTTTCTTT	CASRDQGRTEAFF
few	TRBV4-1	.	TRBJ1-5	TGCGCCAGCAGCCATCACAATCAGCCCCAGCATTTT	CASSHHNQPQHF
once	TRBV2	TRBD2	TRBJ2-2	TGTGCCAGCAATCCGGGGGGGTACACCGGGGAGCTGTTTTTT	CASNPGGYTGELFF
.	TRBV11-2	.	TRBJ1-1	TGTGCCAGCAGCAGGGGTCAAAGAGCTTTCTTT	CASSRGQRAFF
.	TRBV5-5	.	TRBJ2-1	TGTGCCAGCAGCTTGGGGTCCTACAATGAGCAGTTCTTC	CASSLGSYNEQFF
.	TRBV5-4	.	TRBJ1-6	TGTGCCAGCAGCCCCGGAAATAATTCACCCCTTCACTTT	CASSPGNNSPLHF
.	TRBV27	TRBD1	TRBJ1-6	TGTGCCAGCAGTTTATCAACCTCGGGGACAGGGTCAAGTTCACCCCTCCACTTT	CASSLSTSGTGSSSPLHF
once	TRBV30	.	TRBJ2-3	TGTGCCTGGAGTGTACTAGGTCCGTTGCCCACAGATACGCAGTATTTT	CAWSVLGPLPTDTQYF
.	TRBV4-2	TRBD2	TRBJ2-7	TGTGCCAGCAGCCTCGGACTAGCGGGGGGCTTAACCACTTCGGAGCAGTACTTC	CASSLGLAGGLTTSEQYF
.	TRBV6-1	TRBD1	TRBJ1-6	TGTGCCAGCAGCCAGACAGGGATAAATTCACCCCTCCACTTT	CASSQTGINSPLHF
.	TRBV2	.	TRBJ1-6	TGTGCCAGCAGACTGGACTGGAGCGGGAATTCACCCCTCCACTTT	CASRLDWSGNSPLHF
.	TRBV20-1	.	TRBJ2-7	TGCAGTGTCGGGACCCCCCGCGAGCAGTACTTC	CSVGTPREQYF
.	TRBV7-6	.	TRBJ1-5	TGTGCCAGCAGCTTAGCCCTCGACCAGCCCCAGCATTTT	CASSLALDQPQHF
once	TRBV7-2	.	TRBJ1-1	TGTGCCAGCAGCGCCCAGAGGAACACTGAAGCTTTCTTT	CASSAQRNTEAFF
.	TRBV4-1	.	TRBJ1-2	TGCGCCAGCAGCCCGCGGGAAGACCTTTATGGCTACACCTTC	CASSPREDLYGYTF
.	TRBV6-1	.	TRBJ2-3	TGTGCCAGCAGTGAAGCGGGACCAAAGACTGATACGCAGTATTTT	CASSEAGPKTDTQYF
few	TRBV14	.	TRBJ1-6	TGTGCCAGCAGCCAAACAGGGCCCTATTCACCCCTCCACTTT	CASSQTGPYSPLHF
.	TRBV7-2	.	TRBJ2-7	TGTGCCAGCAGCGGCTACGAGCAGTACTTC	CASSGYEQYF
.	TRBV18	.	TRBJ1-1	TGTGCCAGCTCACCTAACAGTTTGAACACTGAAGCTTTCTTT	CASSPNSLNTEAFF
.	TRBV7-2	.	TRBJ2-3	TGTGCCAGCAGCCCAGGGTTCACAGATACGCAGTATTTT	CASSPGFTDTQYF